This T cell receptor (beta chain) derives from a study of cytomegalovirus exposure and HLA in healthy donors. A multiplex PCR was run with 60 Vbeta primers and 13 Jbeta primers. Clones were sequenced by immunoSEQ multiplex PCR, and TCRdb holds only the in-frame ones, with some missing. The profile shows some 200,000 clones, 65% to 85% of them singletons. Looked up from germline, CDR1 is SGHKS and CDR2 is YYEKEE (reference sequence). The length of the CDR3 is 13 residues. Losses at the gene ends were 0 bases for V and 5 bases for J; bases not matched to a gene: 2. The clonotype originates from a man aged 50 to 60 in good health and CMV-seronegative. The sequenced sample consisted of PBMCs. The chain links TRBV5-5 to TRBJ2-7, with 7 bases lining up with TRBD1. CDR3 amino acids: CASSLEGGDEQYF. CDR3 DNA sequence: TGTGCCAGCAGCTTGGAAGGGGGCGACGAGCAGTACTTC.